Listed here are 18 T cell receptor beta chains from one sample, sequenced in a study of cytomegalovirus exposure and HLA in healthy donors. The table came from immunoSEQ multiplex PCR; TCRdb's copy has only in-frame clones and leaves some out. The sample lists approximately 120,000 clones, more than 70% seen once, with around 2.1% in the top ten. The sample taken for sequencing was PBMCs. The receptors stem from a woman aged 18-29 years in good health and CMV-seronegative.

The chain employs TRBV7-2 and TRBJ1-1; D unresolved. This CDR3 comprises 15 residues. The ends were cut back, 2 bases at V and 4 bases at J, with 14 bases in the middle. Germline V gene data show CDR1 as SGHTA and CDR2 as FQGNSA. The CDR3 DNA is TGTGCCAGCAGCTTACTCCCGATCTCGAGCACTGAAGCTTTCTTT. It specifies CASSLLPISSTEAFF.

This rearrangement joins TRBV15 to TRBJ2-7; TRBD2 agrees at 13 bases. Germline V gives CDR1 LNHNV, CDR2 YYDKDF (reference sequence). V shed 4 bases and J 6 bases; nucleotides not matched to a gene: 6. The CDR3 has 15 residues. The CDR3, as DNA: TGTGCCACCAGCACGGTACTAGCGGGAGGGACCGAGCAGTACTTC. It yields the protein CATSTVLAGGTEQYF.

The V gene is TRBV19, the J gene TRBJ1-2; D possibly corresponds to TRBD1 (5 bases). The V gene lost 9 bases and the J gene lost 3 bases, with 17 bases spanning the gap. This CDR3 contains 14 residues. Germline V gene sequence: CDR1 LNHDA, CDR2 SQIVND (reference sequence). CDR3 in DNA: TGTGCCAGCCTTCAGGGTAATCGGGACTATGGCTACACCTTC. It yields the protein CASLQGNRDYGYTF.

This clone turned up a few times. The chain joins TRBV30 to TRBJ1-6, with unresolved D. The CDR3 runs 13 residues. The ends were cut back, 0 bases at V and 10 bases at J, with 10 bases in the middle. From germline, CDR1 is GTSNPN and CDR2 SVGIG (reference sequence). DNA for the CDR3: TGTGCCTGGAGTGTACGTAACAACTCACCCCTCCACTTT. This codes for CAWSVRNNSPLHF.

The DNA of the CDR3 is TGTGCCAGCAGCCAAGATCCGGAGGGAACCGGGAGGTATGGCTACACCTTC. Translating it yields CASSQDPEGTGRYGYTF. This chain connects TRBV4-2 to TRBJ1-2; D remains unclear. The CDR3 has 17 amino acids. The germline V gene encodes CDR1 LGHNA and CDR2 YNFKEQ. Trimming pared 0 bases from V and 5 bases from J, leaving 19 bases between.

The genes are TRBV14 and TRBJ2-7; D is possibly TRBD2 (6 bases). Per germline, CDR1 SGHDN and CDR2 FVKESK. This CDR3 has 13 residues. Trimming stripped 9 bases from V and 2 bases from J, with 14 bases between. CDR3 residues: CASYGTPTYEQYF. CDR3 nucleotide sequence: TGTGCCAGTTACGGGACTCCTACCTACGAGCAGTACTTC.

The chain joins TRBV6-1 to TRBJ2-1, with D possibly matching TRBD1 (7 bases). The CDR3 sequence is 15 residues long. Per the germline V gene, CDR1 is MNHNS and CDR2 is SASEGT. The germline V and J ends were trimmed by 2 bases and 4 bases, with 12 bases remaining between them. The CDR3 DNA is TGTGCCAGCAGTGAAAGGGCGGGACAGTACAATGAGCAGTTCTTC. This encodes CASSERAGQYNEQFF.

V is TRBV7-2 and J is TRBJ2-1, with 13 positions matching TRBD2. Germline lookup yields CDR1 SGHTA and CDR2 FQGNSA. The V segment lost 6 bases and the J segment 9 bases; nucleotides outside the gene matches: 8. The CDR3 is made up of 15 amino acids. CDR3 in amino acids: CASSSTSGGEGEQFF. CDR3 DNA: TGTGCCAGCAGTTCTACTAGCGGGGGGGAGGGTGAGCAGTTCTTC.

The chain couples TRBV15 to TRBJ2-7; unclear D gene. The CDR3 covers 13 residues. V gave up 0 bases and J gave up 4 bases, with 7 bases separating them. CDR1 is LNHNV, CDR2 YYDKDF, per germline (reference sequence). The DNA for the CDR3 is TGTGCCACCAGCAGAGATATGAGTTACGAGCAGTACTTC. Its translation is CATSRDMSYEQYF. Filled out from reference TRBV15 and TRBJ2-7, the complete variable domain reads DAMVIQNPRYQVTQFGKPVTLSCSQTLNHNVMYWYQQKSSQAPKLLFHYYDKDFNNEADTPDNFQSRRPNTSFCFLDIRSPGLGDTAMYLCATSRDMSYEQYFGPGTRLTVT.

CDR3 sequence (DNA): TGTGCCACCACATCTGCGGCCTTTGGAGGCTACACCTTC. Translation: CATTSAAFGGYTF. The chain joins TRBV19 to TRBJ1-2; D gene unclear. Germline CDR1 LNHDA, CDR2 SQIVND (reference sequence). The CDR3 extends over 13 amino acids. The V gene lost 10 bases and the J gene lost 8 bases, with 20 bases spanning the gap.

In DNA form, the CDR3 reads TGTGCCAGCTCATCCGGACTAGCGGGGGCCGACGGAGAGACCCAGTACTTC. Translating it yields CASSSGLAGADGETQYF. The V and J genes are TRBV18 and TRBJ2-5, with 13 bases aligning to TRBD2. Trimming cost V 5 bases and J 4 bases; bases outside gene matches: 10. The CDR3 is 17 residues long. Germline lookup yields CDR1 KGHSH and CDR2 LQKENI.

The rearrangement uses TRBV18 and TRBJ2-3, with D unclear. The germline V gene has CDR1 KGHSH and CDR2 LQKENI. Trimming shortened V by 2 bases and J by 3 bases, and 12 bases separated the two germline ends. This CDR3 spans 15 amino acids. Here the CDR3 DNA reads TGTGCCAGCTCACCAATCCCCCTAAAGACAGATACGCAGTATTTT. This translates into CASSPIPLKTDTQYF.

This rearrangement joins TRBV7-2 to TRBJ2-7; 8 nucleotides line up with TRBD2. V trimming: 2 bases; J trimming: 2 bases; junction bases outside the gene matches: 8. The CDR3 has 16 amino acids. Germline V gene lookup returns CDR1 SGHTA and CDR2 FQGNSA. The CDR3 protein is CASSLSYRGGTYEQYF. The CDR3 region has the DNA TGTGCCAGCAGCTTATCCTACCGGGGGGGGACCTACGAGCAGTACTTC.

The chain couples TRBV9 to TRBJ2-1; possible D gene TRBD2, 6 bases. CDR1 and CDR2 from the germline V gene are SGDLS and YYNGEE. The CDR3 contains 15 residues. The V and J ends lost 4 bases and 5 bases respectively, with 16 bases between them. The CDR3 sequence is CASSPSPSANNEQFF. CDR3 nucleotide sequence: TGTGCCAGCAGCCCATCCCCTAGCGCTAACAATGAGCAGTTCTTC.

V usage is TRBV13 and J usage is TRBJ2-3; 10 nucleotides line up with TRBD2. The CDR3 is 16 residues long. Unmatched junction bases numbered 4, after V lost 0 bases and J lost 4 bases. Germline values: CDR1 PRHDT, CDR2 FYEKMQ (reference sequence). The DNA of the CDR3 is TGTGCCAGCAGCTTAGGCCGGAGCGGGGGGGCAGATACGCAGTATTTT. Translated, it gives CASSLGRSGGADTQYF.

The rearrangement uses TRBV6-1 and TRBJ2-5; 7 bases agree with TRBD2. The CDR3 contains 15 residues. Germline V gene lookup returns CDR1 MNHNS and CDR2 SASEGT. The J segment lost 4 bases and the V segment lost 4 bases, leaving 9 bases of the junction unmatched. CDR3: CASSGGIAGGETQYF. Written as DNA, the CDR3 is TGTGCCAGCAGTGGGGGAATAGCGGGCGGAGAGACCCAGTACTTC.

The chain joins TRBV2 to TRBJ2-7, with a tentative D call TRBD1 (6 bases). V shed 8 bases and J shed 3 bases, with 11 bases lying between them. This CDR3 comprises 12 residues. Germline loops: CDR1 SNHLY, CDR2 FYNNEI. CDR3 bases: TGTGCCAGCCGGGACATGAACTACGAGCAGTACTTC. It yields the protein CASRDMNYEQYF.

V and J are TRBV18 and TRBJ2-7, with 9 bases aligning to TRBD1. The V gene's germline CDR1 is KGHSH and CDR2 LQKENI. The CDR3 is 16 residues long. Trimming removed 3 bases from V and 6 bases from J; junction bases left unmatched: 12. This CDR3 reads CASSPPPGQGGLEQYF. DNA for the CDR3: TGTGCCAGCTCACCGCCACCGGGACAGGGAGGTCTCGAGCAGTACTTC.